The 18 T cell receptor beta chains presented below share a single source sample, sequenced in a study of beta chain features in type 1 diabetes. TCRB transcripts that were expressed got sequenced, as all of the isolated RNA had been reverse transcribed. The table came from immunoSEQ multiplex PCR; TCRdb's copy has only in-frame clones and leaves some out. The table includes just over 600,000 clones, 15% detected once. Material for sequencing was naive CD4+ T cells from blood. The receptors here all came from a man in his late teens or twenties in good health.

The chain couples TRBV7-6 to TRBJ2-5, with D maybe TRBD2 (5 bases). Per germline, CDR1 SGHVS and CDR2 FNYEAQ. The CDR3 length is 13 residues. V lost 7 bases and J 1 base, leaving 10 bases between the germline ends. CDR3 sequence (DNA): TGTGCCAGCAAACGCCGGGGCCAAGAGACCCAGTACTTC. It codes for CASKRRGQETQYF.

CDR3 DNA: TGCGCCAGCAGCCAAGGAGGACAGGGGGCTTTTGGCTACACCTTC. Protein: CASSQGGQGAFGYTF. This chain connects TRBV4-1 to TRBJ1-2, with TRBD1 matching over 11 bases. CDR1 and CDR2 (germline): MGHRA, YSYEKL. J gave up 7 bases and V 1 base, and 5 bases lay outside the gene matches. The CDR3 spans 15 residues.

This clone showed up just a few times. The rearrangement joins TRBV29-1 to TRBJ1-1, with 7 positions matching TRBD1. This CDR3 comprises 13 residues. CDR1 SQVTM and CDR2 ANQGSEA come from the germline V gene. With V trimmed by 8 bases and J by 0 bases, 6 bases remained unmatched. The CDR3 DNA sequence: TGCAGCTCACAGGGGCGCATGAACACTGAAGCTTTCTTT. This encodes CSSQGRMNTEAFF.

This clone was detected only a few times. The rearrangement links TRBV7-2 to TRBJ2-3; perhaps TRBD1 as D (7 bases). This CDR3 has 15 amino acids. V was clipped by 3 bases and J by 3 bases, with 13 bases between them. Germline V CDR1 and CDR2: SGHTA, FQGNSA. For the CDR3, the DNA is TGTGCCAGCAGCTTTCCGACAGGGAGGACAGATACGCAGTATTTT. This translates into CASSFPTGRTDTQYF. Full variable domain (outside the CDR3, taken from reference TRBV7-2 and TRBJ2-3): GAGVSQSPSNKVTEKGKDVELRCDPISGHTALYWYRQSLGQGLEFLIYFQGNSAPDKSGLPSDRFSAERTGGSVSTLTIQRTQQEDSAVYLCASSFPTGRTDTQYFGPGTRLTVL.

This clone was counted only a few times. The chain employs TRBV5-5 and TRBJ1-2; D is uncertain. Germline V CDR1 and CDR2: SGHKS, YYEKEE (reference sequence). The ends were cut back, 5 bases at V and 8 bases at J, with 22 bases in the middle. The CDR3 loop spans 15 amino acids. CDR3 in amino acids: CASSSADAASGGYTF. In DNA, the CDR3 is TGTGCCAGCAGTTCCGCGGATGCGGCCTCTGGGGGCTACACCTTC. The whole variable domain, remainder taken from reference TRBV5-5 and TRBJ1-2, is DAGVTQSPTHLIKTRGQQVTLRCSPISGHKSVSWYQQVLGQGPQFIFQYYEKEERGRGNFPDRFSARQFPNYSSELNVNALLLGDSALYLCASSSADAASGGYTFGSGTRLTVV.

CDR3 sequence (DNA): TGCGCCAGCAGCCAAGCCCCGGGCAGCACGGCAGGTGAGCAGTACTTC. This gives the protein CASSQAPGSTAGEQYF. The chain combines TRBV4-3 with TRBJ2-7; no reliable D call. The CDR3 is 16 amino acids. V dropped 1 base and J dropped 7 bases, with 20 bases sitting between them. Per the germline V gene, CDR1 is LGHNA and CDR2 is YSLEER.

The rearrangement joins TRBV15 to TRBJ2-1; a weak D match, TRBD2 (5 bases). The germline CDR1 and CDR2 sequences are LNHNV and YYDKDF (reference sequence). This CDR3 has 18 amino acids. V was cut by 1 base and J by 4 bases, with 20 bases left in between. CDR3 coding DNA: TGTGCCACCAGCAGAGGGTACCTTAGGACTCCGCAGTACAATGAGCAGTTCTTC. It translates to CATSRGYLRTPQYNEQFF. Filled out from reference TRBV15 and TRBJ2-1, the complete variable domain reads DAMVIQNPRYQVTQFGKPVTLSCSQTLNHNVMYWYQQKSSQAPKLLFHYYDKDFNNEADTPDNFQSRRPNTSFCFLDIRSPGLGDTAMYLCATSRGYLRTPQYNEQFFGPGTRLTVL.

The V gene is TRBV19, the J gene TRBJ2-1, with 8 nucleotides matching TRBD2. Germline loops: CDR1 LNHDA, CDR2 SQIVND (reference sequence). This CDR3 has 15 residues. Losses at the gene ends were 5 bases for V and 8 bases for J; bases not matched to a gene: 11. The CDR3 spells CASSVIGGASDEQFF. DNA for the CDR3: TGTGCCAGTAGTGTGATCGGGGGGGCCTCGGATGAGCAGTTCTTC.

CDR3 nucleotides: TGTGCCAGCAGAACCACTGGAAACACCGGGGAGCTGTTTTTT. Translation gives CASRTTGNTGELFF. This sequence joins TRBV11-2 and TRBJ2-2, with D hard to call. The CDR3 spans 14 residues. Germline V CDR1 and CDR2: SGHAT, FQNNGV. V gave up 6 bases and J gave up 2 bases, with 10 bases separating them. The full variable domain, rest sourced from reference TRBV11-2 and TRBJ2-2, is EAGVAQSPRYKIIEKRQSVAFWCNPISGHATLYWYQQILGQGPKLLIQFQNNGVVDDSQLPKDRFSAERLKGVDSTLKIQPAKLEDSAVYLCASRTTGNTGELFFGEGSRLTVL.

The genes are TRBV6-5 and TRBJ2-7; D may correspond to TRBD1 or TRBD2 (5 bases each). Trimming took 5 bases from V and 2 from J, leaving 13 bases between them. The CDR3 runs to 14 residues. Looked up from germline, CDR1 is MNHEY and CDR2 is SVGAGI. The CDR3 protein is CASSNRDGAYEQYF. CDR3 nucleotides: TGTGCCAGCAGTAACCGGGACGGAGCCTACGAGCAGTACTTC.

This clone was seen more than once but under ten times. The genes are TRBV7-9 and TRBJ2-2; weak D call: TRBD2 (5 bases). The V and J ends lost 1 base and 6 bases respectively, with 6 bases between them. This CDR3 contains 13 residues. Germline V gene sequence: CDR1 SEHNR, CDR2 FQNEAQ (reference sequence). The CDR3 spells CASSLGGAGELFF. Here the CDR3 DNA reads TGTGCCAGCAGCTTAGGGGGAGCCGGGGAGCTGTTTTTT.

The chain has TRBV7-9 and TRBJ1-2; D is possibly TRBD1 (5 bases). Germline assignment: CDR1 SEHNR and CDR2 FQNEAQ (reference sequence). The V gene lost 4 bases and the J gene lost 3 bases, with 15 bases spanning the gap. The CDR3 is made up of 15 amino acids. CDR3 nucleotides: TGTGCCAGCAGCTACCTCGTTGACAGAGACTATGGCTACACCTTC. Translation: CASSYLVDRDYGYTF.

The chain carries TRBV28 and TRBJ1-4, with 11 bases lining up with TRBD1. With V trimmed by 6 bases and J by 9 bases, 6 bases remained unmatched. The germline CDR1 and CDR2 sequences are MDHEN and SYDVKM. There are 14 residues in the CDR3. The CDR3 coding sequence is TGTGCCAGCAGCTGGACAGGGGGCCGGAAAAAACTGTTTTTT. Encoded protein: CASSWTGGRKKLFF.

The sample holds a few counts of this clone. The chain uses TRBV7-2 and TRBJ2-1; perhaps D is TRBD1 or TRBD2 (5 bases each). Trimming pared 0 bases from V and 7 bases from J, leaving 10 bases between. The CDR3 sequence is 14 residues long. Germline CDR1 reads SGHTA; CDR2 reads FQGNSA. In nucleotides, the CDR3 is TGTGCCAGCAGCTTAGCTAAGAGGGGTAATGAGCAGTTCTTC. This sequence encodes CASSLAKRGNEQFF. The variable domain in full, completed from reference TRBV7-2 and TRBJ2-1, reads GAGVSQSPSNKVTEKGKDVELRCDPISGHTALYWYRQSLGQGLEFLIYFQGNSAPDKSGLPSDRFSAERTGGSVSTLTIQRTQQEDSAVYLCASSLAKRGNEQFFGPGTRLTVL.

This clone was observed a handful of times. The chain combines TRBV4-2 with TRBJ2-7; D gene unclear. CDR3 size: 13 residues. Looked up from germline, CDR1 is LGHNA and CDR2 is YNFKEQ. V lost 4 bases and J 7 bases, leaving 14 bases between the germline ends. The CDR3 nucleotides read TGTGCCAGCAGCCTCCGAACTGAAAGGGAGCAGTACTTC. Amino acid sequence: CASSLRTEREQYF.

The rearrangement uses TRBV30 and TRBJ1-5, with D hard to call. Trimming took off 1 base at V and 3 bases at J, with 19 bases between the two ends. The CDR3 extends over 17 amino acids. The germline CDR1 and CDR2 sequences are GTSNPN and SVGIG (reference sequence). This CDR3 is CAWSAISPSAYNQPQHF. As DNA, the CDR3 is TGTGCCTGGAGTGCGATTTCCCCCTCTGCTTACAATCAGCCCCAGCATTTT.

This clone was counted only a few times. The chain links TRBV28 to TRBJ1-3; D gene ambiguous. The CDR3 length is 12 residues. V lost 6 bases and J 3 bases, leaving 6 bases between the germline ends. The germline gives CDR1 MDHEN, CDR2 SYDVKM. The CDR3 coding sequence is TGTGCCAGCAGCAGAAGTGGAAACACCATATATTTT. Translating gives CASSRSGNTIYF.

V is TRBV7-2 and J is TRBJ2-7; 8 nucleotides agree with TRBD2. The J segment lost 7 bases and the V segment lost 1 base, leaving 3 bases of the junction unmatched. Germline CDR1 and CDR2: SGHTA and FQGNSA. This CDR3 is built from 13 residues. The CDR3 sequence is CASSLEREFEQYF. DNA for the CDR3: TGTGCCAGCAGCTTAGAGCGGGAGTTTGAGCAGTACTTC.